The 2 T cell receptor beta chains in this list originate from one sample, sequenced in a study of identical twins. TCRdb reprocessed the 5' RACE reads with MiXCR, giving one entry per CDR3 protein. The sample has around 680,000 distinct CDR3 sequences; 8.6% are singletons. The same data also contributed to another study, on yellow fever vaccine responses in identical twins.

Sequencing was done on a sample of PBMCs. These receptors were obtained from a woman aged 18 to 35 in good health.

This rearrangement joins TRBV2 to TRBJ2-5, with 10 positions matching TRBD2. Germline loops: CDR1 SNHLY, CDR2 FYNNEI. The junction had 1 base not matched to a gene; V was cut back by 2 bases and J by 4 bases. This CDR3 region has 14 residues. CDR3 sequence: CASSERLAGETQYF. The CDR3 DNA follows: TGTGCCAGCAGTGAAAGACTAGCGGGAGAGACCCAGTACTTC.

This clonotype was detected a few times. The junction departs from the called germline gene at one end, perhaps through a read error. The CDR3 here is CSATSDSYEQYF. The CDR3 DNA reads as TGCAGCGCTACTAGCGACTCCTACGAGCAGTACTTC. This chain links TRBV20-1 with TRBJ2-7; 7 bases agree with TRBD2. Germline V gives CDR1 DFQATT, CDR2 SNEGSKA (reference sequence). CDR3 length: 12 amino acids.